These T cell receptor beta chains were read from a single sample in a study of cytomegalovirus exposure and HLA in healthy donors. Clones were sequenced by immunoSEQ multiplex PCR, and TCRdb holds only the in-frame ones, with some missing. The sample yields 120,000 or so clones, about 80% seen once. Sequencing was done on a sample of PBMCs. The origin of the receptors is a woman aged 40-49 years in good health and CMV-seropositive. Both conserved end residues are part of each CDR3.

CDR3 | length | V
CASSLPSGANTEAFF | 15 | TRBV28
CASLTGLGMGWDYEQYF | 17 | TRBV27
CASSYSTGGDEQFF | 14 | TRBV6-5
CASSRQDEAFF | 11 | TRBV6-6
CSVGLAGSYEQYF | 13 | TRBV29-1
CAWGPGGTGNTIYF | 14 | TRBV30
CASSYVVSKSSYNEQFF | 17 | TRBV11-2
CASSRRDMDYGYTF | 14 | TRBV5-5
CASFRREQYF | 10 | TRBV2
CASSQDRNQPQHF | 13 | TRBV18
CASSLLAGGPYNEQFF | 16 | TRBV13
CASSPGTGGLNTEAFF | 16 | TRBV11-1
CASSPAASYTQYF | 13 | TRBV7-3
CASSQDLPGQGIGEQYF | 17 | TRBV4-3
CASSPGTGPYGYTF | 14 | TRBV7-9
CASSLAAAYEQYF | 13 | TRBV5-5
CASSLEARGRTGELFF | 16 | TRBV7-6
CASSLGPGINEKLFF | 15 | TRBV5-1
CATSRDSNLAAFF | 13 | TRBV15
CASSPAGQGQNIQYF | 15 | TRBV5-5
CASSPTTGTALYEQYF | 16 | TRBV27
CASSPSGFPSYEQYF | 15 | TRBV28
CASTLRPSEKDTQYF | 15 | TRBV4-1
CASSLAQGSYNEQFF | 15 | TRBV7-9
CASSKRDWGETQYF | 14 | TRBV19
CASSVGSGQQFF | 12 | TRBV9
CASSGTGGSNQPQHF | 15 | TRBV10-2
CASSSGTRKGYF | 12 | TRBV28
CASSIVSGRVYNEQFF | 16 | TRBV19
CSVAYTQGAGEQYF | 14 | TRBV29-1
CASSHADVADTQYF | 14 | TRBV4-1
CASSLENVRVILQGELFF | 18 | TRBV7-2
CASSSRYEQYF | 11 | TRBV28
CAWSLPGLGPYEQYF | 15 | TRBV30
CASTPTAGDTEAFF | 14 | TRBV5-4
CASSLNLQGAGEQYF | 15 | TRBV11-2
CASSLSSYEQYF | 12 | TRBV28
CASSRSGGNLNEQFF | 15 | TRBV4-3
CASSLRRREGLNEQFF | 16 | TRBV27
CASSGQGGAFF | 11 | TRBV6-5